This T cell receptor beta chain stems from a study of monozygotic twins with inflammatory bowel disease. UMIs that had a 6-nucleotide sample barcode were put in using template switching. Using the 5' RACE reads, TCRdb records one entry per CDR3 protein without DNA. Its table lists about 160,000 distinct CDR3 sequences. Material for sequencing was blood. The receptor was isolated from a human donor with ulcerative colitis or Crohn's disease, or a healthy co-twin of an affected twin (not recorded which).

CDR3 region: CASSLSASLNTEAFF. The chain employs TRBV28 and TRBJ1-1. Looked up from germline, CDR1 is MDHEN and CDR2 is SYDVKM. CDR3 length equals 15 residues.